These T cell receptor beta chains were read from a single sample in a study of beta chain features in type 1 diabetes. Using immunoSEQ multiplex PCR, the repertoire was profiled, and TCRdb retains in-frame clones only, with some absent. The sample includes 300,000 to 450,000 clones, over 8.5% seen only once; the top ten take approximately 0.55%. Sequencing was carried out using central memory CD4+ T cells from blood. Receptors were obtained from a man aged 30 to 39 with type 1 diabetes. CDR3s leave out the opening cysteine and the closing phenylalanine or tryptophan. Fields, in order: J gene, D gene, V gene, CDR3 protein. D genes are given only for firm matches.

>TRBJ1-6|TRBD1|TRBV28
ASSSPTGALH
>TRBJ1-1|-|TRBV28
ASSLHPGGATEAF
>TRBJ1-2|TRBD1|TRBV7-2
ASTHQGQGIYGYT
>TRBJ2-7|-|TRBV7-2
ASSVDRSWEQY
>TRBJ2-4|-|TRBV18
ASSEGLAKNIQY
>TRBJ2-5|-|TRBV5-1
ASSLQGTGETQY
>TRBJ2-5|-|TRBV11-2
ASSSVETQY
>TRBJ2-5|TRBD1|TRBV29-1
SVEEPGQGLETQY
>TRBJ2-3|-|TRBV6-6
ASMGSTDTQY
>TRBJ2-5|TRBD1|TRBV5-1
ASRNRGGQETQY
>TRBJ2-3|TRBD1|TRBV30
AWSVGQGAGDTQY
>TRBJ1-6|-|TRBV18
ASSPTEAKDNSPLH
>TRBJ2-7|-|TRBV9
ASSVEWGGEQY
>TRBJ1-1|-|TRBV4-1
ASSQGRQRGTEAF
>TRBJ2-7|TRBD2|TRBV7-8
ASSPGGRGYEQY
>TRBJ2-7|-|TRBV18
ASSPGETYEQY
>TRBJ1-2|-|TRBV6-4
ASRRTGGSNYGYT
>TRBJ1-5|-|TRBV5-1
ASTQTQGSRPQH
>TRBJ2-3|-|TRBV4-2
ASSQHVSIDTDTQY
>TRBJ2-1|-|TRBV6-5
ASSTGQGINEQF
>TRBJ2-6|TRBD2|TRBV29-1
SVDTSGSSGANVLT
>TRBJ2-5|TRBD1|TRBV19
AYLQGIQETQY
>TRBJ2-7|TRBD1|TRBV4-2
ASSYGERGTEPYEQY
>TRBJ1-5|-|TRBV6-1
ASRDRRGQPQH
>TRBJ2-3|TRBD2|TRBV19
ASSRLAASTDTQY
>TRBJ2-5|-|TRBV14
ASRAEGGGTQY
>TRBJ1-4|-|TRBV6-5
ASSYSLGPSEKLF
>TRBJ1-2|-|TRBV29-1
SVGRQESNYGYT
>TRBJ1-4|TRBD1|TRBV7-9
ASSSGQGHEKLF
>TRBJ1-5|TRBD1|TRBV7-2
ASSRTGGGNQPQH
>TRBJ2-1|-|TRBV19
ASSDQSLQEEQF
>TRBJ2-5|TRBD2|TRBV10-3
AISQEMTSGGKETQY
>TRBJ2-5|TRBD2|TRBV7-9
ASSPPLAGETQY
>TRBJ1-2|-|TRBV18
ASSLLDDYGYT